This T cell receptor beta chain was retrieved from a study of T cells in Graves' hyperthyroidism and ophthalmopathy. The CDR3 has 13 residues. Germline V gene sequence: CDR1 MDHEN, CDR2 SYDVKM. V lost 6 bases and J lost 2, with 5 bases in between. This clonotype was detected a few times. What was amplified from RNA transcripts were TCR beta CDR3 regions. Using the HTBI primer set, a first-round RT-PCR was run on the TCR CDR3. TCRdb fed the multiplex PCR reads into MiXCR, producing one record per CDR3 protein. The sample has about 600,000 distinct CDR3 sequences; about a sixth are singletons. Researchers barred patients who had uncontrolled infection, other autoimmune disease, pregnancy or lactation. A 10 ml volume of fresh peripheral blood provided the PBMCs.

The clonotype originates from a woman in her thirties or forties with Graves' ophthalmopathy. The sample consisted of blood. The chain couples TRBV28 to TRBJ1-6; D gene unclear. CDR3 in DNA: TGTGCCAGCAGAAAAACCTATAATTCACCCCTCCACTTT. Protein product: CASRKTYNSPLHF. Complete variable domain (other parts from reference TRBV28 and TRBJ1-6): DVKVTQSSRYLVKRTGEKVFLECVQDMDHENMFWYRQDPGLGLRLIYFSYDVKMKEKGDIPEGYSVSREKKERFSLILESASTNQTSMYLCASRKTYNSPLHFGNGTRLTVT.